This T cell receptor (beta chain) was sequenced during a study of beta chain features in type 1 diabetes. General study findings and limits: Type 1 diabetes patients showed a moderate but significant shortening of TCRB CDR3s in all four CD4+ subsets.

The CDR3 runs 13 residues. Between the trimmed V and J ends, which lost 5 bases and 1 base, there was a span of 8 bases. Germline V gives CDR1 SGHVS, CDR2 FNYEAQ. Of the isolated RNA, all was reverse transcribed, and so the sequenced material was expressed TCRB transcripts. Only in-frame clones appear in the TCRdb table, and some are missing; sequencing was by immunoSEQ multiplex PCR. The sample yields roughly 340,000 clones, approximately 15% seen once. This clone was seen a handful of times. Antigen: not known. Specimen: naive CD4+ T cells from blood. This sequence originates from a woman aged 18-29 years with type 1 diabetes. This chain uses TRBV7-6 with TRBJ2-5; D gene ambiguous. The CDR3 coding sequence is TGTGCCAGCAGCAGACTCCCCCAAGAGACCCAGTACTTC. Translated, it gives CASSRLPQETQYF.